The 3 T cell receptor beta chains below were found in one sample sequenced in a study of shared clonotypes between healthy human individuals (dated by TCRdb to between 2020 and 2021). Library creation used the immunoSEQ multiplex PCR assay. TCRdb re-hosts the immuneACCESS table, in-frame sequences only. Its copies lack some clones; in the studies checked, an unresolved V gene accounts for under half of them, and the cause for the rest is not known. The sample includes approximately 2.1 million clones, with 85% to 95% observed a single time. The top ten clones comprise 0.39% of the sample. Material: naive CD4+ T cells from PBMCs. The meaning of the sample's cell subset or site label: CD45RA+ positively selected. Receptor source: a man between 18 and 35 years old in good health. Some clones in this sample may be carry-over from other donors' samples.

The chain is built from TRBV19 and TRBJ2-5; 13 nucleotides line up with TRBD2. The germline CDR1 and CDR2 sequences are LNHDA and SQIVND (reference sequence). The ends lost 6 bases at V and 4 bases at J; junction bases unmatched: 5. The CDR3 loop spans 15 amino acids. This chain's CDR3 is CASRRTSGSGETQYF. The CDR3 bases are TGTGCCAGTAGGAGGACTAGCGGGAGTGGAGAGACCCAGTACTTC.

The chain recombines TRBV4-1 with TRBJ2-7; tentatively, D is TRBD1 (9 bases). The CDR3 length is 16 residues. The germline V gene has CDR1 MGHRA and CDR2 YSYEKL. V lost 1 base, J lost 1 base, and 14 bases lay in between. Written as DNA, the CDR3 is TGCGCCAGCAGCCAAGGCGGGGGGACAGGGTCCTACGAGCAGTACTTC. It codes for CASSQGGGTGSYEQYF.

The rearrangement joins TRBV11-2 to TRBJ2-2; 12 bases fit TRBD2. The CDR3 extends over 15 amino acids. Germline CDR1 reads SGHAT; CDR2 reads FQNNGV. Germline trimming cut 5 bases from V and 6 bases from J; bases unmatched to any gene: 4. This chain's CDR3 is CASSPTSGSSGELFF. The CDR3 bases are TGTGCCAGCAGCCCGACTAGCGGGAGTTCCGGGGAGCTGTTTTTT. The full variable domain, its missing parts supplied by reference TRBV11-2 and TRBJ2-2, is EAGVAQSPRYKIIEKRQSVAFWCNPISGHATLYWYQQILGQGPKLLIQFQNNGVVDDSQLPKDRFSAERLKGVDSTLKIQPAKLEDSAVYLCASSPTSGSSGELFFGEGSRLTVL.